Following are 14 T cell receptor beta chains from one sample sequenced in a study of T-cell memory formation after mild COVID-19. TCRdb recomputed calls from the 5' RACE reads with MiXCR, one row per CDR3 protein. The table lists around 390,000 distinct CDR3 sequences, roughly 15% of them singletons, with about 22% in the top ten. Sequenced sample: PBMCs or a T cell subset sorted from them (not recorded which). The receptors here all came from a man aged 18 to 30 who had mild COVID-19 (a few samples of this study predate the infection). Cell type and time point are not known.

This chain connects TRBV18 to TRBJ2-7; D may be TRBD1 or TRBD2 (5 bases each). The CDR3 runs to 13 residues. Germline V gives CDR1 KGHSH, CDR2 LQKENI. Trimming cost V 4 bases and J 4 bases, with 11 bases left between them. DNA of the CDR3: TGTGCCAGCTCACAGGGACGGTTATACGAGCAGTACGTC. Protein product: CASSQGRLYEQYV.

The chain employs TRBV7-2 and TRBJ1-1; unclear D gene. This CDR3 has 13 residues. V shed 4 bases and J shed 6 bases, with 12 bases lying between them. CDR1 and CDR2 (germline): SGHTA, FQGNSA. Here the CDR3 DNA reads TGTGCCAGCAGCTCTGCAGTTAGGCCTGAAGCTTTCTTT. Its protein is CASSSAVRPEAFF.

The V and J genes are TRBV5-5 and TRBJ2-5; TRBD2 might be the D (6 bases). The length of the CDR3 is 15 residues. Germline V CDR1 and CDR2: SGHKS, YYEKEE (reference sequence). V was clipped by 0 bases and J by 5 bases, with 14 bases between them. In DNA form, the CDR3 reads TGTGCCAGCAGCTTGGGGGGAGGAGGCAGGGAGACCCAGTACTTC. Its translation: CASSLGGGGRETQYF.

This clonotype was seen a few times. This chain's CDR3 is CAISPGPGREILSGVDEQFF. The CDR3 nucleotides are TGTGCCATCAGTCCTGGCCCCGGACGTGAGATCCTGAGTGGGGTGGATGAGCAGTTCTTC. The chain carries TRBV10-3 and TRBJ2-1, with D unclear. V was cut by 5 bases and J by 8 bases, with 34 bases left in between. Looked up from germline, CDR1 is ENHRY and CDR2 is SYGVKD. CDR3 length equals 20 residues.

The chain employs TRBV18 and TRBJ2-7; perhaps TRBD1 as D (6 bases). V was clipped by 2 bases and J by 5 bases, with 10 bases between them. The CDR3 extends over 13 amino acids. Germline values: CDR1 KGHSH, CDR2 LQKENI. The CDR3 DNA reads as TGTGCCAGCTCACCATACAGGGACCACGAGCAGTACTTC. This gives the protein CASSPYRDHEQYF.

This clonotype was seen a handful of times. The chain combines TRBV5-1 with TRBJ2-1, with D possibly matching TRBD2 (6 bases). The length of the CDR3 is 15 residues. Germline CDR1 reads SGHRS; CDR2 reads YFSETQ. The ends were cut back, 0 bases at V and 8 bases at J, with 15 bases in the middle. The CDR3 region is CASSLGDSFPDEQFF. CDR3 sequence (DNA): TGCGCCAGCAGCTTGGGGGACTCCTTCCCGGATGAGCAGTTCTTC.

The CDR3 is CASSQDYLEADTQYF. The CDR3 coding sequence is TGCGCCAGCAGCCAAGATTACTTAGAGGCAGATACGCAGTATTTT. The rearrangement links TRBV4-1 to TRBJ2-3; no definite D call. The CDR3 sequence is 15 residues long. V was clipped by 0 bases and J by 4 bases, with 11 bases between them. The germline CDR1 and CDR2 sequences are MGHRA and YSYEKL.

The CDR3 loop reads CASTKRGPFEQYV. DNA of the CDR3: TGTGCCAGCACTAAGCGGGGTCCCTTCGAGCAGTACGTC. The J gene is TRBJ2-7, the V gene TRBV21-1. TRBV21-1 is given as a pseudogene. The CDR3 totals 13 residues.

This clonotype was observed a handful of times. The V gene is TRBV6-2 or TRBV6-3, the J gene TRBJ1-1; D remains unclear. Deletions cut 1 base from V and 3 bases from J, with 0 bases between. In germline, CDR1 is MNHEY, CDR2 SVGEGT. The CDR3 length is 11 residues. CDR3: CASSYYTEAFF. The CDR3 region has the DNA TGTGCCAGCAGTTACTACACTGAAGCTTTCTTT.

DNA of the CDR3: TGTGCCAGCAGCCCCCCCCCAGGGGTCGGTAAGAGCAGGGGGGCCAACGTCCTGACTTTC. Translating gives CASSPPPGVGKSRGANVLTF. The V and J genes are TRBV7-8 and TRBJ2-6; TRBD1 might be the D (6 bases). The V gene lost 5 bases and the J gene lost 4 bases, with 27 bases spanning the gap. The length of the CDR3 is 20 residues. The germline gives CDR1 SGHVS, CDR2 FQNEAQ.

The sample holds a few counts of this clonotype. CDR3 sequence reads: CASSLEKQETQYF. The DNA of the CDR3 is TGCGCCAGCAGCTTGGAAAAACAAGAGACCCAGTACTTC. This chain links TRBV5-1 with TRBJ2-5, with D unclear. Trimming took 0 bases from V and 2 from J, leaving 5 bases between them. From germline, CDR1 is SGHRS and CDR2 YFSETQ. The CDR3 sequence is 13 residues long.

This clonotype has only a few counts. The rearrangement links TRBV23-1 to TRBJ2-7; 7 positions match TRBD2. TRBV23-1 is reported as an ORF; its role is uncertain. This CDR3 spans 17 amino acids. The V segment lost 7 bases and the J segment 0 bases; nucleotides outside the gene matches: 15. Here the CDR3 DNA reads TGCGCCAGCACTCCCCCTAGGGGAATAGCGGGCTCCTACGAGCAGTACTTC. This codes for CASTPPRGIAGSYEQYF.

A few counts support this clonotype. This chain connects TRBV4-3 to TRBJ1-2; D is unclear. This CDR3 has 13 residues. Germline-derived CDR1 and CDR2 are LGHNA and YSLEER. V was clipped by 0 bases and J by 8 bases, with 10 bases between them. CDR3 coding DNA: TGCGCCAGCAGCCAAGACTTCATGGCGGGCTACACCTTC. Protein: CASSQDFMAGYTF.

The J gene is TRBJ1-2, the V gene TRBV20-1; no clear D. The ends were cut back, 3 bases at V and 4 bases at J, with 9 bases in the middle. This CDR3 has 12 residues. Germline loops: CDR1 DFQATT, CDR2 SNEGSKA (reference sequence). The CDR3 protein is CSASEGFYGYTF. The CDR3 DNA follows: TGCAGTGCTAGTGAGGGATTCTATGGCTACACCTTC.